One and the same sample provided the 31 T cell receptor beta chains below, sequenced in a study of T cells in Graves' hyperthyroidism and ophthalmopathy (dated by TCRdb to about 2019). The receptor library was made with multiplex PCR. The instrument given in TCRdb is Illumina HiSeq 2000. TCR beta CDR3 regions were amplified from RNA transcripts. The first round of RT-PCR for the TCR CDR3 was performed with the HTBI primer set and the Qiagen OneStep RT-PCR kit. TCRdb itself trimmed the public reads at Q25 with fastp, ran MiXCR and retained productive beta chains. Entries that share a CDR3 protein sequence are merged under the most common genes and DNA. The table for this sample lists about 420,000 distinct CDR3 sequences; approximately 15% of them were counted only once. Over 7.5% of the sample belongs to the ten largest clones. Sequencing was done on a sample of blood. The receptors shown here come from a woman aged 18-29 years with Graves' hyperthyroidism.

The chain couples TRBV6-1 to TRBJ2-7; 10 nucleotides align to TRBD1. Germline CDR1 and CDR2: MNHNS and SASEGT. The CDR3 loop spans 16 amino acids. With V trimmed by 6 bases and J by 1 base, 9 bases remained unmatched. CDR3 nucleotide sequence: TGTGCCAGCAGAGGGGACCGGGACAGGGGTTCCTACGAGCAGTACTTC. As protein: CASRGDRDRGSYEQYF.

Ten or more counts support this clonotype. The chain recombines TRBV12-3 or TRBV12-4 with TRBJ1-3, with TRBD1 matching 7 bases. V lost 10 bases to trimming and J lost 0 bases; unmatched junction nucleotides: 3. The CDR3 is 13 residues long. This CDR3 is CATRTGSGNTIYF. As DNA, the CDR3 is TGTGCCACCAGGACAGGCTCTGGAAACACCATATATTTT.

In this sample, this clonotype turned up a few times. The chain has TRBV24-1 and TRBJ2-5; 10 bases align to TRBD2. The V and J ends lost 3 bases and 5 bases, in that order; junction bases with no gene match: 8. This CDR3 comprises 16 residues. CDR1 KGHDR and CDR2 SFDVKD come from the germline V gene. CDR3 residues: CATSDGSGRLGETQYF. CDR3 bases: TGTGCCACCAGTGATGGTAGCGGGAGGTTGGGGGAGACCCAGTACTTC.

This clonotype turned up a few times. The chain has TRBV19 and TRBJ2-1, with TRBD2 identical over 8 bases. The length of the CDR3 is 14 residues. Germline CDR1 reads LNHDA; CDR2 reads SQIVND (reference sequence). The trim removed 7 bases at V and 5 bases at J, leaving 7 bases unmatched. CDR3 in DNA: TGTGCCAGTACTTCAGCGGGAGAAGACAATGAGCAGTTCTTC. It yields the protein CASTSAGEDNEQFF.

This clonotype was seen ten or more times. The chain employs TRBV5-5 and TRBJ2-1; 9 bases align to TRBD2. Losses at the gene ends were 0 bases for V and 6 bases for J; bases not matched to a gene: 16. Germline V gene data show CDR1 as SGHKS and CDR2 as YYEKEE (reference sequence). The CDR3 has 19 residues. Here the CDR3 reads CASSLEITGSLAGSNEQFF. In DNA form, the CDR3 reads TGTGCCAGCAGCTTGGAAATAACGGGGAGTCTAGCGGGGTCCAATGAGCAGTTCTTC.

This clonotype was seen at least ten times. V gene TRBV6-1 combines with J gene TRBJ1-2; D is uncertain. The CDR3 sequence is 12 residues long. The germline CDR1 and CDR2 sequences are MNHNS and SASEGT. The ends were cut back, 5 bases at V and 8 bases at J, with 12 bases in the middle. CDR3 DNA: TGTGCCAGCAGTTCCTTTTTTGGGGGCTACACCTTC. It encodes CASSSFFGGYTF.

The table lists this clonotype with many counts. The chain combines TRBV3-1 with TRBJ1-5, with 9 bases fitting TRBD1. The CDR3 sequence is 17 residues long. Losses at the gene ends were 4 bases for V and 3 bases for J; bases not matched to a gene: 10. Germline V gene lookup returns CDR1 LGHDT and CDR2 YNNKEL (reference sequence). The CDR3 protein is CASSPGKGTGSNQPQHF. CDR3 bases: TGTGCCAGCAGCCCTGGGAAAGGGACAGGGTCCAATCAGCCCCAGCATTTT.

At least ten counts were recorded for this clonotype. This chain links TRBV28 with TRBJ2-1; TRBD1 matches at 10 bases. J lost 7 bases, V lost 6 bases, and 9 bases had no gene match. Germline V gene sequence: CDR1 MDHEN, CDR2 SYDVKM. The CDR3 extends over 15 amino acids. The CDR3 sequence: CASRPTGQGFNEQFF. CDR3 DNA: TGTGCCAGCAGGCCAACGGGACAGGGGTTTAATGAGCAGTTCTTC.

This clonotype was recorded many times. The chain uses TRBV6-1 and TRBJ2-7; tentative D call: TRBD2 (5 bases). This CDR3 contains 10 residues. Germline CDR1 and CDR2: MNHNS and SASEGT. V lost 6 bases and J lost 5, with 5 bases in between. CDR3 coding DNA: TGTGCCAGCAGGAGGGACGAGCAGTACTTC. It yields the protein CASRRDEQYF.

As regards this clonotype: A much bigger clone sits one base away, suggesting this may be a read error. V and J are TRBV27 and TRBJ1-2; D is unresolved. Germline CDR1 is MNHEY and CDR2 is SMNVEV (reference sequence). V was cut by 5 bases and J by 0 bases, with 13 bases left in between. This CDR3 comprises 15 residues. In DNA form, the CDR3 reads TGTGCCAGCAGTCGTAATACGCAATCTAACTATGGCTACACCTTC. Its translation: CASSRNTQSNYGYTF.

This clonotype was detected ten times or more. This chain joins TRBV7-9 and TRBJ2-7, with a weak D call TRBD2 (6 bases). The CDR3 consists of 13 residues. Germline lookup yields CDR1 SEHNR and CDR2 FQNEAQ (reference sequence). V lost 5 bases to trimming and J lost 2 bases, with 10 bases between them. DNA of the CDR3: TGTGCCAGCAGCCCGCGGGACCCCTACGAGCAGTACTTC. Protein sequence: CASSPRDPYEQYF.

V usage is TRBV5-1 and J usage is TRBJ2-7; TRBD2 agrees at 9 bases. The junction had 14 bases not matched to a gene; V was cut back by 4 bases and J by 6 bases. Germline V lookup: CDR1 SGHRS, CDR2 YFSETQ. The CDR3 totals 16 residues. DNA for the CDR3: TGCGCCAGCAGCCCTCTTAGCGGGAGTAGGGTGTCCGAGCAGTACTTC. This encodes CASSPLSGSRVSEQYF.

Regarding this clonotype: A read error is possible here, since a much larger clone lies one base away. The chain recombines TRBV12-3 or TRBV12-4 with TRBJ2-2; 8 bases are shared with TRBD1. The CDR3 length is 16 residues. V was clipped by 7 bases and J by 6 bases; unmatched bases: 13. CDR3 loop: CASNPQGQGIAGELFF. The CDR3 DNA reads TGTGCCAGCAATCCCCAAGGACAGGGAATAGCCGGGGAGCTGTTTTTT.

The table lists this clonotype with many counts. The chain recombines TRBV7-9 with TRBJ1-5; no clear D. This CDR3 is built from 12 residues. Trimming removed 2 bases at V and 6 bases at J, with 5 bases between. Germline V gene data show CDR1 as SEHNR and CDR2 as FQNEAQ (reference sequence). This CDR3 reads CASSLLSQPQHF. The CDR3 DNA follows: TGTGCCAGCAGCTTATTATCTCAGCCCCAGCATTTT.

The chain joins TRBV20-1 to TRBJ2-4; 10 positions match TRBD1. The germline CDR1 and CDR2 sequences are DFQATT and SNEGSKA (reference sequence). The CDR3 runs to 14 residues. The V gene end was trimmed by 5 bases and the J gene end by 7 bases; junction bases not matched to a gene: 8. The CDR3 spells CSACPPGQGNIQYF. For the CDR3, the DNA is TGCAGTGCTTGCCCCCCGGGACAGGGGAACATTCAGTACTTC.

This clonotype was seen a few times. The junction departs from the called germline gene at one end, perhaps through a read error. As DNA, the CDR3 is TGTGCCAGCACCACCGGGACAGGAAAAGAGGCCCAGTACTTC. Translating gives CASTTGTGKEAQYF. This chain connects TRBV27 to TRBJ2-5; 8 positions agree with TRBD1. CDR3 size: 14 residues. Germline CDR1 is MNHEY and CDR2 is SMNVEV (reference sequence).

This clonotype was seen many times. DNA for the CDR3: TGCGCCAGCAGCTTTACAGGTACTGGGGCCAACGTCCTGACTTTC. It is translated as CASSFTGTGANVLTF. V usage is TRBV5-1 and J usage is TRBJ2-6; weak D call: TRBD1 (5 bases). Trimming took off 2 bases at V and 2 bases at J, with 8 bases between the two ends. The germline V gene encodes CDR1 SGHRS and CDR2 YFSETQ. The CDR3 loop spans 15 amino acids.

The sample holds a few counts of this clonotype. The chain joins TRBV28 to TRBJ2-7; 10 bases align to TRBD2. CDR1 is MDHEN, CDR2 SYDVKM, per germline. The CDR3 contains 15 residues. V shed 6 bases and J 3 bases; nucleotides not matched to a gene: 8. CDR3 region: CASRPLAGRYYEQYF. The CDR3 region has the DNA TGTGCCAGCAGGCCACTAGCGGGGCGATACTACGAGCAGTACTTC.

This clonotype was seen ten or more times. This chain connects TRBV2 to TRBJ1-1; 8 nucleotides match TRBD1. Germline CDR1 reads SNHLY; CDR2 reads FYNNEI. The CDR3 sequence is 15 residues long. The V and J ends lost 3 bases and 13 bases, in that order; junction bases with no gene match: 16. DNA of the CDR3: TGTGCCAGCAGTGAGTCGAGACAGGGGTCCATGGGAGGTTTCTTT. Amino acid sequence: CASSESRQGSMGGFF. Complete variable domain (other parts from reference TRBV2 and TRBJ1-1): EPEVTQTPSHQVTQMGQEVILRCVPISNHLYFYWYRQILGQKVEFLVSFYNNEISEKSEIFDDQFSVERPDGSNFTLKIRSTKLEDSAMYFCASSESRQGSMGGFFGQGTRLTVV.

Many counts were recorded for this clonotype. This rearrangement joins TRBV5-1 to TRBJ2-7; 11 nucleotides align to TRBD1. Germline V lookup: CDR1 SGHRS, CDR2 YFSETQ. This CDR3 has 15 amino acids. J gave up 2 bases and V 4 bases, and 5 bases lay outside the gene matches. CDR3 DNA sequence: TGCGCCAGCAGCCCTGGGGGACAGGGGGCCTACGAGCAGTACTTC. Its protein product is CASSPGGQGAYEQYF.

This clonotype appeared many times. The chain couples TRBV19 to TRBJ1-1; 7 nucleotides line up with TRBD1. Trimming took 4 bases from V and 4 from J; bases not matched to a gene: 3. The CDR3 sequence is 13 residues long. Germline CDR1 and CDR2: LNHDA and SQIVND (reference sequence). CDR3 coding DNA: TGTGCCAGTAGTACCGACAGGGCCACTGAAGCTTTCTTT. Translation gives CASSTDRATEAFF.

This clonotype was seen repeatedly, ten times or more. The genes are TRBV6-5 and TRBJ2-7; D is ambiguous. Germline V gene lookup returns CDR1 MNHEY and CDR2 SVGAGI. This CDR3 has 17 amino acids. The V and J ends lost 0 bases and 2 bases respectively, with 17 bases between them. This CDR3 is CASSYSSNTFAAYEQYF. The DNA of the CDR3 is TGTGCCAGCAGTTACTCGTCGAACACCTTCGCTGCCTACGAGCAGTACTTC.

Remarks on this clonotype: With a much larger clone just one base away, this may be a read error. The chain links TRBV18 to TRBJ1-6, with D hard to call. This CDR3 region has 16 residues. Trimming took 2 bases from V and 2 from J, leaving 10 bases between them. From germline, CDR1 is KGHSH and CDR2 LQKENI. The CDR3 region has the DNA TGTGCCAGCTCACCAGCCAGAGGACCCTATAATTCACCCCTCCACTTT. It translates to CASSPARGPYNSPLHF.

The V and J genes are TRBV7-2 and TRBJ2-2; tentative D call: TRBD1 (5 bases). With 1 base removed from V and 3 bases from J, the gap between germline ends came to 9 bases. The CDR3 has 15 residues. Germline-derived CDR1 and CDR2 are SGHTA and FQGNSA. In nucleotides, the CDR3 is TGTGCCAGCAGCTTAGAGGGGATGTACACCGGGGAGCTGTTTTTT. Its protein is CASSLEGMYTGELFF.

This clonotype was picked up many times. The chain carries TRBV30 and TRBJ1-3; TRBD1 matches at 7 bases. The V gene's germline CDR1 is GTSNPN and CDR2 SVGIG (reference sequence). Trimming at V came to 1 base and at J to 6 bases, leaving 6 bases not matched to a gene. CDR3 length: 14 residues. The DNA for the CDR3 is TGTGCCTGGAGTGGTCGGGACAGCTTAAACACCATATATTTT. Its protein product is CAWSGRDSLNTIYF.

This clonotype occurred many times. V usage is TRBV4-1 and J usage is TRBJ1-5, with no clear D. There are 14 residues in the CDR3. Germline values: CDR1 MGHRA, CDR2 YSYEKL. V lost 4 bases and J lost 0, with 7 bases in between. The CDR3 DNA follows: TGCGCCAGCAGCCTGCCGGATAGCAATCAGCCCCAGCATTTT. It encodes CASSLPDSNQPQHF.

Points on this clonotype: A much larger clone differs by one base, so this may be a read error. This chain uses TRBV2 with TRBJ2-5; D is undetermined. The CDR3 extends over 11 amino acids. CDR1 is SNHLY, CDR2 FYNNEI, per germline. The CDR3, as DNA: TGTGTCAGCAGTGAACTGGAGACCCAGTACTTC. It encodes CVSSELETQYF.

A few counts support this clonotype. Sequence at one end of the junction differs from germline and may be a read error. V and J are TRBV7-8 and TRBJ2-1; TRBD2 matches 7 bases. Per the germline V gene, CDR1 is SGHVS and CDR2 is FQNEAQ. The CDR3 has 17 residues. CDR3 residues: CASSLDWAGVSYNEQLF. The CDR3 DNA follows: TGTGCCAGCAGCTTAGACTGGGCGGGGGTATCCTACAATGAGCAGCTCTTC.

This clonotype was found a few times. The chain is built from TRBV6-1 and TRBJ1-2, with 7 positions matching TRBD1. CDR3 length: 13 residues. Germline V gene sequence: CDR1 MNHNS, CDR2 SASEGT. Trimming cost V 6 bases and J 7 bases; bases outside gene matches: 8. CDR3 DNA: TGTGCCAGCAGCCCCGACAGGGTTAGTGGCTACACCTTC. Its protein is CASSPDRVSGYTF.

In this sample, this clonotype turned up many times. The V gene is TRBV2, the J gene TRBJ2-3; 7 nucleotides align to TRBD2. The CDR3 length is 14 residues. Germline-derived CDR1 and CDR2 are SNHLY and FYNNEI. Unmatched junction bases numbered 3, after V lost 6 bases and J lost 0 bases. The CDR3 here is CASRDSGSTDTQYF. The CDR3 nucleotides read TGTGCCAGCAGGGATAGCGGGAGCACAGATACGCAGTATTTT.

This clonotype was detected many times. This chain uses TRBV28 with TRBJ2-1; the D is unclear. The CDR3 is 14 amino acids. With 6 bases removed from V and 4 bases from J, the gap between germline ends came to 13 bases. Germline CDR1 and CDR2: MDHEN and SYDVKM. The CDR3 bases are TGTGCCAGCAGCACGCTAGACTCGTACAATGAGCAGTTCTTC. Translating gives CASSTLDSYNEQFF.